The 15 T cell receptor beta chains listed next were all sequenced from one sample in a study of blood T cell repertoires in COVID-19. Clones were read by immunoSEQ multiplex PCR, and TCRdb kept only the in-frame ones, dropping some. The sample lists 250,000 to 350,000 clones; approximately 90% were seen once. Material: peripheral blood. Receptors were obtained from a woman in her sixties with acute or convalescent COVID-19.

The chain uses TRBV5-6 and TRBJ1-2, with TRBD1 matching 9 bases. The junction had 6 bases not matched to a gene; V was cut back by 2 bases and J by 4 bases. Germline CDR1 SGHDT, CDR2 YYEEEE. This CDR3 spans 15 amino acids. The CDR3 region is CASSLQGAQGYGYTF. The CDR3 region has the DNA TGTGCCAGCAGCTTACAGGGGGCGCAGGGCTATGGCTACACCTTC.

A single count supports this clone. This chain connects TRBV2 to TRBJ2-7; D possibly corresponds to TRBD1 (5 bases). The germline V gene encodes CDR1 SNHLY and CDR2 FYNNEI. This CDR3 is 12 amino acids long. V lost 6 bases to trimming and J lost 1 base, with 7 bases between them. The CDR3 is CASRGLSYEQYF. CDR3 sequence (DNA): TGTGCCAGCAGGGGGCTGTCCTACGAGCAGTACTTC.

A remark on this clone: Distinct nucleotide sequences in the sample also encode this CDR3. The rearrangement uses TRBV12-3 or TRBV12-4 and TRBJ2-1, with D unresolved. CDR3 length: 13 amino acids. Between the trimmed V and J ends, which lost 6 bases and 0 bases, there was a span of 6 bases. The CDR3 loop is CASSPGSYNEQFF. The CDR3 region has the DNA TGTGCCAGCAGCCCCGGCTCCTACAATGAGCAGTTCTTC.

The chain is built from TRBV19 and TRBJ2-7; 7 bases map to TRBD1. CDR3 length: 14 residues. Germline CDR1 and CDR2: LNHDA and SQIVND (reference sequence). V gave up 6 bases and J gave up 2 bases; unmatched junction bases: 7. CDR3 nucleotide sequence: TGTGCCAGTAGCTGGCGCCAGGGGGCCTACGAGCAGTACTTC. Protein product: CASSWRQGAYEQYF.

The chain employs TRBV19 and TRBJ2-7; TRBD2 matches at 8 bases. This CDR3 comprises 13 residues. Losses at the gene ends were 8 bases for V and 0 bases for J; bases not matched to a gene: 3. Germline V CDR1 and CDR2: LNHDA, SQIVND (reference sequence). CDR3 sequence reads: CASAGLDSYEQYF. CDR3 DNA sequence: TGTGCCAGTGCGGGACTAGACTCCTACGAGCAGTACTTC.

The genes are TRBV9 and TRBJ1-4; D may be TRBD1 (6 bases). V was clipped by 1 base and J by 3 bases, with 7 bases between them. Germline V gene lookup returns CDR1 SGDLS and CDR2 YYNGEE. The CDR3 consists of 14 residues. The CDR3 here is CASSVQGSNEKLFF. CDR3 in DNA: TGTGCCAGCAGCGTACAGGGGTCTAATGAAAAACTGTTTTTT.

The chain combines TRBV6-2 or TRBV6-3 with TRBJ1-2; TRBD1 matches 7 bases. The V gene's germline CDR1 is MNHEY and CDR2 SVGEGT. V was clipped by 5 bases and J by 7 bases; unmatched bases: 7. The CDR3 is 13 amino acids. The DNA of the CDR3 is TGTGCCAGCAGTACGGACAGGCGGGGTGGCTACACCTTC. This translates into CASSTDRRGGYTF.

The chain is built from TRBV9 and TRBJ1-2; tentative D call: TRBD1 (6 bases). CDR1 and CDR2 from the germline V gene are SGDLS and YYNGEE. The CDR3 length is 15 residues. V lost 3 bases, J lost 8 bases, and 20 bases lay in between. CDR3 residues: CASSAGQLQRFGYTF. The CDR3 coding sequence is TGTGCCAGCAGCGCAGGACAGTTACAGAGATTCGGCTACACCTTC. The complete variable domain, with remaining parts taken from reference TRBV9 and TRBJ1-2, reads DSGVTQTPKHLITATGQRVTLRCSPRSGDLSVYWYQQSLDQGLQFLIQYYNGEERAKGNILERFSAQQFPDLHSELNLSSLELGDSALYFCASSAGQLQRFGYTFGSGTRLTVV.

The chain recombines TRBV11-2 with TRBJ2-2; D gene ambiguous. CDR1 SGHAT and CDR2 FQNNGV come from the germline V gene. CDR3 length: 12 amino acids. Trimming stripped 3 bases from V and 6 bases from J, with 5 bases between. CDR3 sequence (DNA): TGTGCCAGCAGCTTGAGGTCCGGGGAGCTGTTTTTT. Translation: CASSLRSGELFF.

The table lists this clone with a count of one. J is TRBJ2-7 and V is TRBV2, with 7 positions matching TRBD2. This CDR3 spans 16 amino acids. Germline values: CDR1 SNHLY, CDR2 FYNNEI. With V trimmed by 1 base and J by 4 bases, 10 bases remained unmatched. CDR3 in amino acids: CASSEGEIAGYYEQYF. CDR3 sequence (DNA): TGTGCCAGCAGTGAAGGGGAAATAGCGGGTTATTACGAGCAGTACTTC. Together with reference TRBV2 and TRBJ2-7, the CDR3 gives the full variable domain: EPEVTQTPSHQVTQMGQEVILRCVPISNHLYFYWYRQILGQKVEFLVSFYNNEISEKSEIFDDQFSVERPDGSNFTLKIRSTKLEDSAMYFCASSEGEIAGYYEQYFGPGTRLTVT.

The rearrangement uses TRBV11-3 and TRBJ2-1; 10 positions match TRBD2. CDR1 SGHNT and CDR2 YENEEA come from the germline V gene. The CDR3 is 15 residues long. Trimming cost V 5 bases and J 2 bases; bases outside gene matches: 3. The CDR3 here is CASSKLAGPYNEQFF. CDR3 coding DNA: TGTGCCAGCAGCAAACTAGCGGGGCCCTACAATGAGCAGTTCTTC.

The V gene is TRBV24-1, the J gene TRBJ2-2; D unclear. V gave up 2 bases and J gave up 1 base, with 4 bases separating them. CDR1 is KGHDR and CDR2 is SFDVKD in the germline V gene. This CDR3 is built from 14 residues. DNA for the CDR3: TGTGCCACCAGTGATTCAGGGAACACCGGGGAGCTGTTTTTT. Amino acids: CATSDSGNTGELFF.

The chain couples TRBV4-1 to TRBJ1-2; TRBD1 might be the D (5 bases). CDR1 is MGHRA, CDR2 YSYEKL, per germline. V was shortened by 1 base and J by 6 bases, with 9 bases between the two germline ends. The CDR3 is 13 amino acids. The CDR3 reads CASSQVNRNGYTF. The CDR3 region has the DNA TGCGCCAGCAGCCAAGTAAACAGGAATGGCTACACCTTC.

This chain connects TRBV3-1 (or the pseudogene TRBV3-2) to TRBJ1-4; 8 bases line up with TRBD1. The germline CDR1 and CDR2 sequences are LGHDT and YNNKEL (reference sequence). This CDR3 is 15 amino acids long. V lost 4 bases, J lost 9 bases, and 10 bases stayed unmatched. CDR3 nucleotide sequence: TGTGCCAGCAGCCCTCCCGGGACAGGTGGGAAAAAACTGTTTTTT. As protein: CASSPPGTGGKKLFF.

This chain joins TRBV5-1 and TRBJ1-2; 7 bases match TRBD1. V was pared by 0 bases and J by 3 bases, with 2 bases of the junction left unmatched. CDR1 and CDR2 (germline): SGHRS, YFSETQ. This CDR3 is 14 amino acids long. The CDR3 loop reads CASSLVTGDYGYTF. The CDR3 nucleotides are TGCGCCAGCAGCTTGGTTACAGGGGACTATGGCTACACCTTC.